A single sample is the source of the 21 T cell receptor beta chains below, sequenced in a study of T cell responses to AZD1222 COVID-19 vaccine. Sequenced by immunoSEQ multiplex PCR; TCRdb stores in-frame clones only, minus some. The table records about 160,000 clones, around nine tenths of them present only once. The sample in question was peripheral blood, obtained 28 days after the second AZD1222 dose. The receptors shown here come from an adult who received the AZD1222 COVID-19 vaccine.

The CDR3 coding sequence is TGTGCCAGCAGCCAAATCGGGGGCGAGGGCTATGGCTACACCTTC. Encoded protein: CASSQIGGEGYGYTF. This sequence joins TRBV3-1 (or the pseudogene TRBV3-2) and TRBJ1-2; D perhaps matches TRBD1 (6 bases). Trimming cost V 2 bases and J 4 bases, with 14 bases left between them. Germline CDR1 and CDR2: LGHDT and YNNKEL (reference sequence). This CDR3 spans 15 amino acids.

This chain joins TRBV6-5 and TRBJ1-2; maybe TRBD1 (5 bases). V was shortened by 2 bases and J by 0 bases, with 13 bases between the two germline ends. The CDR3 spans 16 residues. Per the germline V gene, CDR1 is MNHEY and CDR2 is SVGAGI. The CDR3 sequence is CASSYGQGRTNYGYTF. CDR3 nucleotides: TGTGCCAGCAGTTACGGTCAGGGAAGGACTAACTATGGCTACACCTTC.

The V call is TRBV10-3, the J call TRBJ1-2; 7 bases map to TRBD1. The V and J ends lost 4 bases and 10 bases, in that order; junction bases with no gene match: 9. The CDR3 length is 13 residues. Germline CDR1 and CDR2: ENHRY and SYGVKD. CDR3 nucleotides: TGTGCCATCAGTGGAGCCCGGGACAGAGACTACACCTTC. This sequence encodes CAISGARDRDYTF.

The chain joins TRBV3-1 (or the pseudogene TRBV3-2) to TRBJ2-5; D is undetermined. The CDR3 has 15 residues. Trimming took 2 bases from V and 2 from J, leaving 12 bases between them. Germline CDR1 reads LGHDT; CDR2 reads YNNKEL (reference sequence). In nucleotides, the CDR3 is TGTGCCAGCAGCCAACGAGTTCCTCGACAAGAGACCCAGTACTTC. Its translation is CASSQRVPRQETQYF.

V usage is TRBV19 and J usage is TRBJ1-6; D unclear. This CDR3 spans 12 amino acids. V lost 2 bases to trimming and J lost 7 bases, with 3 bases between them. Germline CDR1 and CDR2: LNHDA and SQIVND (reference sequence). The CDR3, as DNA: TGTGCCAGTAGTATACCGAATTCACCCCTCCACTTT. It encodes CASSIPNSPLHF. Variable domain in full (rest from reference TRBV19 and TRBJ1-6): DGGITQSPKYLFRKEGQNVTLSCEQNLNHDAMYWYRQDPGQGLRLIYYSQIVNDFQKGDIAEGYSVSREKKESFPLTVTSAQKNPTAFYLCASSIPNSPLHFGNGTRLTVT.

The chain couples TRBV7-2 to TRBJ2-1; 8 bases line up with TRBD2. Germline V gives CDR1 SGHTA, CDR2 FQGNSA. The CDR3 is 15 amino acids. V lost 5 bases, J lost 9 bases, and 12 bases stayed unmatched. The CDR3, as DNA: TGTGCCAGCAGCAATCGTACGAGCGGGGGCACTGAGCAGTTCTTC. Its protein product is CASSNRTSGGTEQFF.

The chain links TRBV6-2 or TRBV6-3 to TRBJ2-1; 7 nucleotides agree with TRBD1. Germline CDR1 reads MNHEY; CDR2 reads SVGEGT. The CDR3 sequence is 17 residues long. V shed 4 bases, J shed 2 bases, and the junction held 11 bases outside the gene matches. CDR3 residues: CASSSLDRDPTYNEQFF. In DNA form, the CDR3 reads TGTGCCAGCAGTTCCCTCGACAGGGACCCTACCTACAATGAGCAGTTCTTC.

The chain carries TRBV4-3 and TRBJ1-1, with D uncertain. The CDR3 runs to 15 residues. V shed 1 base and J shed 2 bases, with 11 bases lying between them. Germline-derived CDR1 and CDR2 are LGHNA and YSLEER. CDR3 nucleotides: TGCGCCAGCAGCCAAGCGGGAGGTTTTAACACTGAAGCTTTCTTT. This gives the protein CASSQAGGFNTEAFF.

V gene TRBV5-1 combines with J gene TRBJ2-5, with TRBD1 as a possible D gene (5 bases). Trimming pared 5 bases from V and 1 base from J, leaving 9 bases between. Looked up from germline, CDR1 is SGHRS and CDR2 is YFSETQ. This CDR3 contains 13 residues. The CDR3 nucleotides read TGCGCCAGCAGTTGGACACCCCAAGAGACCCAGTACTTC. Its translation: CASSWTPQETQYF.

The chain has TRBV30 and TRBJ2-7; D is ambiguous. V was clipped by 1 base and J by 4 bases, with 5 bases between them. The CDR3 spans 11 residues. Germline V gene data show CDR1 as GTSNPN and CDR2 as SVGIG (reference sequence). CDR3 DNA: TGTGCCTGGAGTGAAACTTACGAGCAGTACTTC. This encodes CAWSETYEQYF.

The J gene is TRBJ1-6, the V gene TRBV20-1; no clear D gene. This CDR3 contains 14 residues. CDR1 DFQATT and CDR2 SNEGSKA come from the germline V gene (reference sequence). Trimming shortened V by 3 bases and J by 8 bases, and 14 bases separated the two germline ends. The chain's CDR3 is CSASELQYDSPLHF. CDR3 DNA: TGCAGTGCTAGTGAACTACAGTATGATTCACCCCTCCACTTT.

The V and J genes are TRBV4-2 and TRBJ2-1; no definite D call. From germline, CDR1 is LGHNA and CDR2 YNFKEQ. The CDR3 is 12 amino acids. V was clipped by 0 bases and J by 10 bases, with 7 bases between them. The CDR3 here is CASSQDGGEQFF. In nucleotides, the CDR3 is TGTGCCAGCAGCCAAGATGGTGGGGAGCAGTTCTTC.

The chain employs TRBV27 and TRBJ2-7; TRBD1 matches at 7 bases. J gave up 2 bases and V 6 bases, and 4 bases lay outside the gene matches. In germline, CDR1 is MNHEY, CDR2 SMNVEV (reference sequence). This CDR3 is 13 amino acids long. The CDR3 DNA sequence: TGTGCCAGCAGCTGGGGACAGACCTACGAGCAGTACTTC. This encodes CASSWGQTYEQYF.

The chain recombines TRBV5-1 with TRBJ1-1; TRBD1 matches at 7 bases. The CDR3 contains 16 residues. V was pared by 0 bases and J by 1 base, with 6 bases of the junction left unmatched. Germline V gene sequence: CDR1 SGHRS, CDR2 YFSETQ. The CDR3 protein is CASSLAIQGKNTEAFF. The DNA for the CDR3 is TGCGCCAGCAGCTTGGCGATACAGGGGAAGAACACTGAAGCTTTCTTT.

This rearrangement joins TRBV19 to TRBJ2-7; D unresolved. V was shortened by 6 bases and J by 1 base, with 13 bases between the two germline ends. CDR1 and CDR2 from the germline V gene are LNHDA and SQIVND (reference sequence). The CDR3 consists of 14 residues. CDR3 sequence (DNA): TGTGCCAGTAGCCCTGATTCGTGGTCCTACGAGCAGTACTTC. This sequence encodes CASSPDSWSYEQYF.

This chain links TRBV10-3 with TRBJ2-2, with no clear D. CDR3 size: 11 residues. CDR1 ENHRY and CDR2 SYGVKD come from the germline V gene. V lost 10 bases and J 3 bases, leaving 6 bases between the germline ends. The CDR3 spells CATLYTGELFF. The CDR3 region has the DNA TGTGCCACCCTATACACCGGGGAGCTGTTTTTT.

CDR3 residues: CASSAGTGGANYGYTF. The CDR3 bases are TGTGCCAGCAGCGCTGGGACAGGGGGCGCTAACTATGGCTACACCTTC. The rearrangement uses TRBV9 and TRBJ1-2; TRBD1 matches 12 bases. The CDR3 is 16 residues long. Germline-derived CDR1 and CDR2 are SGDLS and YYNGEE. V gave up 3 bases and J gave up 0 bases; unmatched junction bases: 3.

V gene TRBV18 combines with J gene TRBJ1-1; 9 bases fit TRBD1. Losses at the gene ends were 3 bases for V and 11 bases for J; bases not matched to a gene: 7. Germline V gene lookup returns CDR1 KGHSH and CDR2 LQKENI. This CDR3 spans 13 amino acids. Here the CDR3 DNA reads TGTGCCAGCTCACCCACCGGGACAGGGAGTGCTTTCTTT. It translates to CASSPTGTGSAFF.

This rearrangement joins TRBV5-5 to TRBJ1-4; D gene uncertain. V was trimmed by 2 bases and J by 8 bases, leaving 13 bases between them. Germline V gene sequence: CDR1 SGHKS, CDR2 YYEKEE (reference sequence). The CDR3 loop spans 14 amino acids. The CDR3 coding sequence is TGTGCCAGCAGCTTCGGACTTGTAAGAGAAAAACTGTTTTTT. It is translated as CASSFGLVREKLFF.

The chain recombines TRBV3-1 (or the pseudogene TRBV3-2) with TRBJ2-7; no clear D gene. The germline V gene encodes CDR1 LGHDT and CDR2 YNNKEL (reference sequence). This CDR3 comprises 15 residues. V lost 5 bases, J lost 3 bases, and 17 bases lay in between. The CDR3 sequence is CASSARGEVFYEQYF. In DNA form, the CDR3 reads TGTGCCAGCAGCGCTCGAGGCGAAGTGTTCTACGAGCAGTACTTC.

This chain joins TRBV7-2 and TRBJ1-2; D may be TRBD1 (5 bases). The CDR3 spans 15 residues. CDR1 and CDR2 from the germline V gene are SGHTA and FQGNSA. Between the trimmed V and J ends, which lost 5 bases and 0 bases, there was a span of 13 bases. The CDR3 sequence: CASSRGPPANYGYTF. Written as DNA, the CDR3 is TGTGCCAGCAGCCGGGGACCGCCAGCTAACTATGGCTACACCTTC.